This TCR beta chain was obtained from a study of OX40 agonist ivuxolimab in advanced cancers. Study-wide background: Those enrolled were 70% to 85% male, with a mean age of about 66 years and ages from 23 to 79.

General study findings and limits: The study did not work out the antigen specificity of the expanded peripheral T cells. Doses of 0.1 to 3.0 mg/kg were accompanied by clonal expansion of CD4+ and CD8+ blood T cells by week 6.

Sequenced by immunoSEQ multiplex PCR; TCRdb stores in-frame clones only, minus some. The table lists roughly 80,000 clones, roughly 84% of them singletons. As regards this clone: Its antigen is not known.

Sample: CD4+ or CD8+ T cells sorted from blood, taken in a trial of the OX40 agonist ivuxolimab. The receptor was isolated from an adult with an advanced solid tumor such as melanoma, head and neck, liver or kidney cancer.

DNA of the CDR3: TGTGCCAGCAGTTACAATCGGGAATCGACCCAGTACTTC. Encoded protein: CASSYNRESTQYF. The chain recombines TRBV6-5 with TRBJ2-5; D perhaps matches TRBD2 (5 bases). The V end was cut by 2 bases, the J end by 7 bases, with 11 bases between. This CDR3 region has 13 residues. Germline loops: CDR1 MNHEY, CDR2 SVGAGI.